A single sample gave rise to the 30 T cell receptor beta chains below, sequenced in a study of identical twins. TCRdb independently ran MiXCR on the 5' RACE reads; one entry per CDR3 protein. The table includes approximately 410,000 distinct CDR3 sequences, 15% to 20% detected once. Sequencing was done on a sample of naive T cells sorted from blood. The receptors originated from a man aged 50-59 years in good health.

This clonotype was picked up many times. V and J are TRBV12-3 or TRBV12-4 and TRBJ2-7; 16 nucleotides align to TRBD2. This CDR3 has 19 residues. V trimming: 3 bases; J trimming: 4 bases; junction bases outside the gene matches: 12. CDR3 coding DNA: TGTGCCAGCAGTTTGAAGGGCGGGGGACTAGCGGGAGGGCCTTACGAGCAGTACTTC. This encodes CASSLKGGGLAGGPYEQYF.

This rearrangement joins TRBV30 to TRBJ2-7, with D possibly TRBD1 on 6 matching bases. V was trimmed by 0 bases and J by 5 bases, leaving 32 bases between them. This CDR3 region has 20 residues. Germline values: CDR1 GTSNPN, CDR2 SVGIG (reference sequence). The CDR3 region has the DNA TGTGCCTGGAGTGTACATCTTTGGTCAGGGGTGGGAGATGGAGTCAACGAGCAGTACTTC. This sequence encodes CAWSVHLWSGVGDGVNEQYF.

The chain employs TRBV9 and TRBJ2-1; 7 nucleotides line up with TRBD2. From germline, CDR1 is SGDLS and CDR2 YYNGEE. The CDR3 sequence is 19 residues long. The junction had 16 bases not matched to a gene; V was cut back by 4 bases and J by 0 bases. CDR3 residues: CASSPRTSVFSNSYNEQFF. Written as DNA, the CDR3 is TGTGCCAGCAGCCCTCGGACTAGTGTATTTTCCAACTCCTACAATGAGCAGTTCTTC.

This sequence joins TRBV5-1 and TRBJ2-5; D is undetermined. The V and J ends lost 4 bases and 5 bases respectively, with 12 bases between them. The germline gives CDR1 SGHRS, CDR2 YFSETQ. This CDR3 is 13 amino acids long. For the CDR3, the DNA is TGCGCCAGCAGCGGTAGTATTACGGAGACCCAGTACTTC. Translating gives CASSGSITETQYF.

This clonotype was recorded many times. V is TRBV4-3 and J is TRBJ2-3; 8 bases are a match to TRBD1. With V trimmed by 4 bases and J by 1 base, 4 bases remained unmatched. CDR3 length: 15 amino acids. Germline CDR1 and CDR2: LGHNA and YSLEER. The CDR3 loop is CASSREDRGTDTQYF. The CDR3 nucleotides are TGCGCCAGCAGCCGGGAGGACAGGGGCACAGATACGCAGTATTTT.

This CDR3 reads CASLTGRPGELFF. The CDR3 nucleotides are TGTGCCAGCTTAACCGGCCGGCCCGGGGAGCTGTTTTTT. The chain recombines TRBV28 with TRBJ2-2; D gene unclear. Per germline, CDR1 MDHEN and CDR2 SYDVKM. Between the trimmed V and J ends, which lost 8 bases and 6 bases, there was a span of 13 bases. This CDR3 contains 13 residues. Using reference TRBV28 and TRBJ2-2 for the parts outside the CDR3, the full variable domain is DVKVTQSSRYLVKRTGEKVFLECVQDMDHENMFWYRQDPGLGLRLIYFSYDVKMKEKGDIPEGYSVSREKKERFSLILESASTNQTSMYLCASLTGRPGELFFGEGSRLTVL.

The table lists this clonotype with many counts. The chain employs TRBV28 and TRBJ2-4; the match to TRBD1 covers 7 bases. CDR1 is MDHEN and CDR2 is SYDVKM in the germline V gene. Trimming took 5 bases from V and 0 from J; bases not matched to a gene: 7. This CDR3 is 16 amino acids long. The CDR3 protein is CASSPQGKEAKNIQYF. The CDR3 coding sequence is TGTGCCAGCAGTCCACAGGGGAAAGAAGCCAAAAACATTCAGTACTTC.

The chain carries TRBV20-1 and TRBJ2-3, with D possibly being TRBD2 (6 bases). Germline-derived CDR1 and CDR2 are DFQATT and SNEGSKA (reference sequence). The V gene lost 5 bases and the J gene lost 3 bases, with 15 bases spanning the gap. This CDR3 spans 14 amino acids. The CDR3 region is CSAPTGGFTDTQYF. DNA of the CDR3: TGCAGTGCTCCGACTGGGGGGTTTACAGATACGCAGTATTTT.

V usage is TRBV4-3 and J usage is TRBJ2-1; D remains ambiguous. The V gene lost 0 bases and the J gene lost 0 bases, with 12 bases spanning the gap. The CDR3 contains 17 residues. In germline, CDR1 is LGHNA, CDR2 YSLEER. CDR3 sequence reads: CASSQESAFLSYNEQFF. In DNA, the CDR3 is TGCGCCAGCAGCCAAGAAAGTGCCTTCCTCTCCTACAATGAGCAGTTCTTC.

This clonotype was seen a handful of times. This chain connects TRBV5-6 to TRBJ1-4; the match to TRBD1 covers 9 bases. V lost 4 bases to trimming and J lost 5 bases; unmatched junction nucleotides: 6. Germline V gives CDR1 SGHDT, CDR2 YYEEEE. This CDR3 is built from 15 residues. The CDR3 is CASSPRDRANEKLFF. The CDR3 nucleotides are TGTGCCAGCAGCCCCCGGGACAGGGCAAATGAAAAACTGTTTTTT.

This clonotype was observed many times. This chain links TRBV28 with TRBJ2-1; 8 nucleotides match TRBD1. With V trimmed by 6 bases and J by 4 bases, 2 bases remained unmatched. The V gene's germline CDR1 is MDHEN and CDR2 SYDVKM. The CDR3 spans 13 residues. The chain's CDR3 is CASSWDRYNEQFF. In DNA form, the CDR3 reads TGTGCCAGCAGCTGGGACAGGTACAATGAGCAGTTCTTC. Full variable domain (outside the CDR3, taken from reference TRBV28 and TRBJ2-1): DVKVTQSSRYLVKRTGEKVFLECVQDMDHENMFWYRQDPGLGLRLIYFSYDVKMKEKGDIPEGYSVSREKKERFSLILESASTNQTSMYLCASSWDRYNEQFFGPGTRLTVL.

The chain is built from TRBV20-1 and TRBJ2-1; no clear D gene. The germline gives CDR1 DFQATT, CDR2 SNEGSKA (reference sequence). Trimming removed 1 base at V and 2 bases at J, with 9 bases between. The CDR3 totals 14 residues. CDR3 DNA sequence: TGCAGTGCTAGAGGAGGAGCGACCTACAATGAGCAGTTCTTC. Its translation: CSARGGATYNEQFF.

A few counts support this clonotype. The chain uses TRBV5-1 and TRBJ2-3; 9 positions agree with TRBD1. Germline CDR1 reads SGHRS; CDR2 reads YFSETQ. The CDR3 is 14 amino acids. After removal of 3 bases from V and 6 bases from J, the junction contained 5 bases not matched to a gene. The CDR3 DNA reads TGCGCCAGCAGCTCGGGACAGGGAGGTGATACGCAGTATTTT. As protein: CASSSGQGGDTQYF.

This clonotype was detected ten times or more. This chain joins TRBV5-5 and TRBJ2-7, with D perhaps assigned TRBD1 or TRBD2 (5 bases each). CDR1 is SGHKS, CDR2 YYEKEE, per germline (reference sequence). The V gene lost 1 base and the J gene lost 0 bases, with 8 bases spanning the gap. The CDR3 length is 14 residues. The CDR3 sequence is CASSLMGVSYEQYF. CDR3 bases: TGTGCCAGCAGCTTGATGGGGGTCTCCTACGAGCAGTACTTC.

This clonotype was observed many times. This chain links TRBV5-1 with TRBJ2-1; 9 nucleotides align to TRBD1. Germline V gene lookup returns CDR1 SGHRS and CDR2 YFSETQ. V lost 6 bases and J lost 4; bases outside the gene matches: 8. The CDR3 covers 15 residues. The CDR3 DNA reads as TGCGCCAGCAAATCCGGGACAGGGACTTACAATGAGCAGTTCTTC. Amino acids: CASKSGTGTYNEQFF.

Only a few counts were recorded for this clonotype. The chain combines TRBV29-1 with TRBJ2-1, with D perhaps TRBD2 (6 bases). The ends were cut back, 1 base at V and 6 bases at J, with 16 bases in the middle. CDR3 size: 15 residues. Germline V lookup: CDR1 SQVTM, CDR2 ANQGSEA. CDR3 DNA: TGCAGCGTTGAAGTCGGGAGCCGGCCGTCCAATGAGCAGTTCTTC. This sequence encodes CSVEVGSRPSNEQFF.

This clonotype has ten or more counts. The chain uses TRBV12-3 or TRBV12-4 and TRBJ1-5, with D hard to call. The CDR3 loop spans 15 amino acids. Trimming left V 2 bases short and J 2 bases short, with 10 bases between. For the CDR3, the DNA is TGTGCCAGCAGTTTAATGGGTCAGCGCAATCAGCCCCAGCATTTT. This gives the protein CASSLMGQRNQPQHF.

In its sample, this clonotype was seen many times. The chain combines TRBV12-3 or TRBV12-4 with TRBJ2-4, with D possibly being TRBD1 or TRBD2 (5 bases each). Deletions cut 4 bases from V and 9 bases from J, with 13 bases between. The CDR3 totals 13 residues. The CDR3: CASSWDVSSIQYF. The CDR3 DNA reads TGTGCCAGCAGTTGGGACGTTAGCAGCATTCAGTACTTC.

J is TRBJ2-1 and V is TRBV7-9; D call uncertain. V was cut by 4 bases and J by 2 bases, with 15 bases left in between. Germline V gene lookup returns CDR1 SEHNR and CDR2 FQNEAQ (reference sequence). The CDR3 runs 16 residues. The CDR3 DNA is TGTGCCAGCAGCTCCCATTTACAGAGAACCTACAATGAGCAGTTCTTC. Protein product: CASSSHLQRTYNEQFF.

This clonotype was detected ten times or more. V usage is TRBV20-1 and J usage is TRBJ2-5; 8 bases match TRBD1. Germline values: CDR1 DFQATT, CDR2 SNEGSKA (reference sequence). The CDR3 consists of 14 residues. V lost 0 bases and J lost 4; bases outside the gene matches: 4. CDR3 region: CSARDRGLRETQYF. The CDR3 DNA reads TGCAGTGCTAGAGACAGGGGGCTGCGAGAGACCCAGTACTTC.

CDR3 loop: CSVSVRTGGATEAFF. DNA for the CDR3: TGCAGCGTTAGTGTAAGGACAGGCGGAGCCACTGAAGCTTTCTTT. The chain uses TRBV29-1 and TRBJ1-1; 7 bases are a match to TRBD1. The CDR3 is made up of 15 amino acids. V was clipped by 5 bases and J by 4 bases; unmatched bases: 13. Germline V gene data show CDR1 as SQVTM and CDR2 as ANQGSEA. The variable domain in full, with the rest retrieved from reference TRBV29-1 and TRBJ1-1, is SAVISQKPSRDICQRGTSLTIQCQVDSQVTMMFWYRQQPGQSLTLIATANQGSEATYESGFVIDKFPISRPNLTFSTLTVSNMSPEDSSIYLCSVSVRTGGATEAFFGQGTRLTVV.

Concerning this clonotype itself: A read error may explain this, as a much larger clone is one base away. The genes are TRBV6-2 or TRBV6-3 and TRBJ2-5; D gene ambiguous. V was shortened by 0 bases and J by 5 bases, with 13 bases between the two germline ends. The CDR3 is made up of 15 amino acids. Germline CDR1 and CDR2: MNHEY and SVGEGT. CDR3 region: CASSYSAVRKETQYF. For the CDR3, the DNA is TGTGCCAGCAGTTACTCGGCAGTGAGGAAGGAGACCCAGTACTTC.

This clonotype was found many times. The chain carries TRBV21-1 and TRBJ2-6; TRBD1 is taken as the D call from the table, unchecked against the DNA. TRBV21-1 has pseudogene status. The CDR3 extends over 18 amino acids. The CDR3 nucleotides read TGTGCCAGCAGCATATGGGACAGGCCCCTCGCTGGGGCCAACGTCCTGACTTTC. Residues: CASSIWDRPLAGANVLTF.

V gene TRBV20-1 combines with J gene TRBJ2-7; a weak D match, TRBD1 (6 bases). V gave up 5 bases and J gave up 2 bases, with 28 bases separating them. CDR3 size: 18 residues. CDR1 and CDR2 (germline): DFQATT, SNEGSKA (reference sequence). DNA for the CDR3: TGCAGTGCTCGAAAGTATTATTCCGGGACACCGACGCCCTACGAGCAGTACTTC. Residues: CSARKYYSGTPTPYEQYF.

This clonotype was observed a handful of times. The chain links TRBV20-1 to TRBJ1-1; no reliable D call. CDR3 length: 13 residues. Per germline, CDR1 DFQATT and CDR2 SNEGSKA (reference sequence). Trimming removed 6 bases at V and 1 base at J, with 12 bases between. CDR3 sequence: CSARLPANTEAFF. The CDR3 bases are TGCAGTGCCCGTCTACCGGCGAACACTGAAGCTTTCTTT.

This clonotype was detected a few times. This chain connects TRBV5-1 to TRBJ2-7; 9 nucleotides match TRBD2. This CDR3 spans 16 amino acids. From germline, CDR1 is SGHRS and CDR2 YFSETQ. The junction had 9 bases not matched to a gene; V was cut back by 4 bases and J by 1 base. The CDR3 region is CASSVRAGGPSYEQYF. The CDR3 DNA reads TGCGCCAGCAGCGTACGAGCGGGGGGCCCATCCTACGAGCAGTACTTC. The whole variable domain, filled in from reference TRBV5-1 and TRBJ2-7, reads KAGVTQTPRYLIKTRGQQVTLSCSPISGHRSVSWYQQTPGQGLQFLFEYFSETQRNKGNFPGRFSGRQFSNSRSEMNVSTLELGDSALYLCASSVRAGGPSYEQYFGPGTRLTVT.

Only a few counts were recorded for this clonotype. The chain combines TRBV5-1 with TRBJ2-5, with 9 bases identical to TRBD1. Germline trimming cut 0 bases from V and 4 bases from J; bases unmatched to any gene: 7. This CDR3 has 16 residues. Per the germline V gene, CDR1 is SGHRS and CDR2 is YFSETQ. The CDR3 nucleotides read TGCGCCAGCAGCTTGGACGGGACAGGGAGTCGAGAGACCCAGTACTTC. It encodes CASSLDGTGSRETQYF.

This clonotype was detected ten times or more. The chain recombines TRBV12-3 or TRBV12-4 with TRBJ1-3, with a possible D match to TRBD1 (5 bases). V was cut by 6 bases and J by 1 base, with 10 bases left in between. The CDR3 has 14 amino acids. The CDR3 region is CASSPTGSGNTIYF. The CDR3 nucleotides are TGTGCCAGCAGCCCAACAGGTTCTGGAAACACCATATATTTT.

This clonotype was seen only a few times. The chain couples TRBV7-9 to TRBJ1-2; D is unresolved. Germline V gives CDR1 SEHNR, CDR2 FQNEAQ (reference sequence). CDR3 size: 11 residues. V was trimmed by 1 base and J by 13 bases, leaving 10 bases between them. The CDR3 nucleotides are TGTGCCAGCAGCTTAGGACCACCGCTCACCTTC. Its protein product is CASSLGPPLTF.

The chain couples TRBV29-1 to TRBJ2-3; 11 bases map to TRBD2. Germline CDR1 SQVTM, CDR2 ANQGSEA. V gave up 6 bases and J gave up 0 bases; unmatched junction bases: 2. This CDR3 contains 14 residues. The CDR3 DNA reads TGCAGCGTACGGACTAGCGGGAGCACAGATACGCAGTATTTT. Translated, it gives CSVRTSGSTDTQYF.